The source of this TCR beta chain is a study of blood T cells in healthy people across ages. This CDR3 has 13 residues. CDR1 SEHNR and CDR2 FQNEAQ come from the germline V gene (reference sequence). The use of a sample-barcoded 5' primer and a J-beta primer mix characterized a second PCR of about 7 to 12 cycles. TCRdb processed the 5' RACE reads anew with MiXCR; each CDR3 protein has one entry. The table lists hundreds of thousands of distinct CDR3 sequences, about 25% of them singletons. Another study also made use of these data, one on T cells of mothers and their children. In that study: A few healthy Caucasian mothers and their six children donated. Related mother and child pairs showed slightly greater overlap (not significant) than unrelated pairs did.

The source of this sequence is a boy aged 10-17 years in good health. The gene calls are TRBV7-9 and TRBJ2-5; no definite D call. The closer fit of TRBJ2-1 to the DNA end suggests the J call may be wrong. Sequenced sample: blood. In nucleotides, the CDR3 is TGTGCCAGCAGCTTAACCATCGACAATGAGCAGTTCTTC. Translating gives CASSLTIDNEQFF.